The clone carrying this T cell receptor beta chain showed up many times. Its antigen is still unknown. The data were obtained in a study of molecular identifiers for immune sequencing clone quantification. The overall study: Four of five splits of RNA from approximately 22,000 or 94,000 naive CD8 cells were sequenced in replicates. Overall study findings and caveats: Among effectors, clones above 20 RNA copies held over 99% of molecules; among naive cells, under 1%.

Germline V gene sequence: CDR1 SGHRS, CDR2 YFSETQ. Trimming removed 3 bases from V and 0 bases from J, with 14 bases in between. This CDR3 region has 16 residues. Preparation methods for the bulk TCR libraries were those previously described, with listed TCR primers. MiXCR, applied by TCRdb to the PCR reads, yields one record per CDR3 protein. The sample shows 88,000 or so distinct CDR3 sequences, around a fifth of them seen only once. Sorting captured naive CD8 T cells as CD8+CD4-CCR7+CD45RA+. The chain employs TRBV5-1 and TRBJ2-3, with a tentative D call TRBD2 (5 bases). Material for sequencing was naive CD8+ T cells from blood, with Jurkat cell RNA spiked in. Subset reported: FACS-sorted CD8+CD4-CCR7+CD45RA+ naive T cells. The clonotype originates from a human donor in good health. Some libraries in this study had Jurkat cell RNA spiked in. This chain's CDR3 is CASSYGLERSTDTQYF. As DNA, the CDR3 is TGCGCCAGCAGCTACGGACTGGAACGGAGCACAGATACGCAGTATTTT.